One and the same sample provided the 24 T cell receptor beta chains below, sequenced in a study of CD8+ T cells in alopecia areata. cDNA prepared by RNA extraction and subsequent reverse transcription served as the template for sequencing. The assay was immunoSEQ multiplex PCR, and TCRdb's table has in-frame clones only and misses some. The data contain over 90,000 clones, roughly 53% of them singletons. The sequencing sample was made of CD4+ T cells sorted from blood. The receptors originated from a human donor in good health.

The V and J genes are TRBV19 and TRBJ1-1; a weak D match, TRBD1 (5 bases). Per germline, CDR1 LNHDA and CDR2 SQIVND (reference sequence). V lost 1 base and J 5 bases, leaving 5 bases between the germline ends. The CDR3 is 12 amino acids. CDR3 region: CASSIAGTEAFF. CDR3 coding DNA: TGTGCCAGTAGTATAGCAGGGACTGAAGCTTTCTTT.

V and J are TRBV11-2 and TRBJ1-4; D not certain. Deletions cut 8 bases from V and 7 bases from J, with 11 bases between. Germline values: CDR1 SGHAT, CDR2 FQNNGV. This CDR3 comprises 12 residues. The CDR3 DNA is TGTGCCAGCGCTGGCTGGGGTGAAAAACTGTTTTTT. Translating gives CASAGWGEKLFF.

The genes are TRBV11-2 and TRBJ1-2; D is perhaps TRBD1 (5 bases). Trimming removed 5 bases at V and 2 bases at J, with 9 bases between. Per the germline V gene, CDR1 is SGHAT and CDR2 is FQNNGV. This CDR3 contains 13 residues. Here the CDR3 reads CASSPTANYGYTF. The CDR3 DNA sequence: TGTGCCAGCAGCCCGACAGCAAACTATGGCTACACCTTC.

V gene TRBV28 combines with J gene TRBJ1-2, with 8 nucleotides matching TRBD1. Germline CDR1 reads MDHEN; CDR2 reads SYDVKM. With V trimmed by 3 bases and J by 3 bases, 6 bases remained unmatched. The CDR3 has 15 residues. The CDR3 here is CASSLGTGVYYGYTF. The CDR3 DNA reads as TGTGCCAGCAGTTTGGGGACAGGTGTGTACTATGGCTACACCTTC.

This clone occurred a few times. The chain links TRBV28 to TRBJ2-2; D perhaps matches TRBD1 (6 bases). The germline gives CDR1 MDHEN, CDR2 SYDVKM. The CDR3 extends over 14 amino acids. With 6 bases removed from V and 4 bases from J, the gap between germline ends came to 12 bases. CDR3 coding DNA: TGTGCCAGCAGACATCAGGGGATCACCGGGGAGCTGTTTTTT. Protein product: CASRHQGITGELFF.

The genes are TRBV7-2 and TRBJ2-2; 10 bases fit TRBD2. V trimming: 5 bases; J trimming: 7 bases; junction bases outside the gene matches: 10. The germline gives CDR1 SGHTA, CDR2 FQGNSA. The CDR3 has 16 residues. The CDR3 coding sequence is TGTGCCAGCAGCCCCTTTTCCCAGCGGGGGGGCGGGGAGCTGTTTTTT. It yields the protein CASSPFSQRGGGELFF.

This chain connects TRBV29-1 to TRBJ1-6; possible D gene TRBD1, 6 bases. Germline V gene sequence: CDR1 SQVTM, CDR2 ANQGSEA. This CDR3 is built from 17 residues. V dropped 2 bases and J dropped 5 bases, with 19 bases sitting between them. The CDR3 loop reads CSVEFRDTPGNNSPLHF. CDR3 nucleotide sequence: TGCAGCGTTGAATTCCGGGACACTCCCGGGAATAATTCACCCCTCCACTTT.

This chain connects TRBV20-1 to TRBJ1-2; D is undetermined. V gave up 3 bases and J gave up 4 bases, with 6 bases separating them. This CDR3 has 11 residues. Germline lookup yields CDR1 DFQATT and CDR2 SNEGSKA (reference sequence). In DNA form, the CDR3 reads TGCAGTGCTAGCACCGGCTATGGCTACACCTTC. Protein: CSASTGYGYTF.

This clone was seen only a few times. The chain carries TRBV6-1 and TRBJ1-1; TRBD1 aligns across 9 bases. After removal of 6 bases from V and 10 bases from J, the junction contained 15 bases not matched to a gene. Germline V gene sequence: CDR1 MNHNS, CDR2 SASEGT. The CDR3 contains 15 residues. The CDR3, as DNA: TGTGCCAGCAGCCAAAACAGGGGGCAGAAGGGCAGAGCTTTCTTT. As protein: CASSQNRGQKGRAFF.

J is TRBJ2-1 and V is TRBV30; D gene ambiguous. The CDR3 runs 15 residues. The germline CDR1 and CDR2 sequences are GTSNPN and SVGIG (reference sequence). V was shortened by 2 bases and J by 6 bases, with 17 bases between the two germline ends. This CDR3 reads CAWSSLAWPSNEQFF. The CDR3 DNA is TGTGCCTGGAGTAGTCTGGCGTGGCCGTCCAATGAGCAGTTCTTC.

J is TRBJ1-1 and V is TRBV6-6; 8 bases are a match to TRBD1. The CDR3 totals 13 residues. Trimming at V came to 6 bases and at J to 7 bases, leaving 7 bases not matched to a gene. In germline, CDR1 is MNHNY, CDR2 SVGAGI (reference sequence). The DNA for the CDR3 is TGTGCCAGCAGCCGGGACAGGACTAATGAAGCTTTCTTT. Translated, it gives CASSRDRTNEAFF.

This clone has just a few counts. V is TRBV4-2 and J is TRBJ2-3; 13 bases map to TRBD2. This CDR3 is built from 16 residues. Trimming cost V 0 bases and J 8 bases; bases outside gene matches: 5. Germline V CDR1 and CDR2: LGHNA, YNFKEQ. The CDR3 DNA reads TGTGCCAGCAGCCAAGACGGGACTAGCGGGGTGGGTACGCAGTATTTT. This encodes CASSQDGTSGVGTQYF.

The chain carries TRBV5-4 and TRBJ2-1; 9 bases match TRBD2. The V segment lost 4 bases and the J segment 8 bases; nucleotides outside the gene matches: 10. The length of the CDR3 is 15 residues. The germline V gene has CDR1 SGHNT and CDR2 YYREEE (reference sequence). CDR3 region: CASSRSGTSTHEQFF. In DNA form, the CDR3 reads TGTGCCAGCAGCCGCTCTGGGACTAGCACCCATGAGCAGTTCTTC.

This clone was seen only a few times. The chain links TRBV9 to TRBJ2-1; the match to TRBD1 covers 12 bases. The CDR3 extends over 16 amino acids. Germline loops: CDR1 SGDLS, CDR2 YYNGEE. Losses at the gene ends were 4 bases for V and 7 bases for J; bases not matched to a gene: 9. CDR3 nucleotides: TGTGCCAGCAGCCCACAGGGACAGGGGGCCAATAATGAGCAGTTCTTC. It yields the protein CASSPQGQGANNEQFF.

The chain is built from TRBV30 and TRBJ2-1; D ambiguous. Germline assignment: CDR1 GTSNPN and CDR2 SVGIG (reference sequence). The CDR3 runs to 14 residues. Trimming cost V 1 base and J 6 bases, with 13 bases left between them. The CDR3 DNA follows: TGTGCCTGGAGTGCCACCCAAAACCTCAATGAGCAGTTCTTC. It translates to CAWSATQNLNEQFF.

CDR3 sequence reads: CASSLGLNTEAFF. Here the CDR3 DNA reads TGTGCCAGCAGTTTAGGGCTGAACACTGAAGCTTTCTTT. J is TRBJ1-1 and V is TRBV2; D unresolved. Germline lookup yields CDR1 SNHLY and CDR2 FYNNEI. Trimming removed 5 bases at V and 0 bases at J, with 7 bases between. CDR3 length equals 13 residues.

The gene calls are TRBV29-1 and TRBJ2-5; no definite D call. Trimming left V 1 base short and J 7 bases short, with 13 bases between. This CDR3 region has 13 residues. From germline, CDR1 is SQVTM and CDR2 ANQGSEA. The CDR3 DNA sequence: TGCAGCGTTGAAGTCCCTTTCCCAGGGACCCAGTACTTC. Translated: CSVEVPFPGTQYF.

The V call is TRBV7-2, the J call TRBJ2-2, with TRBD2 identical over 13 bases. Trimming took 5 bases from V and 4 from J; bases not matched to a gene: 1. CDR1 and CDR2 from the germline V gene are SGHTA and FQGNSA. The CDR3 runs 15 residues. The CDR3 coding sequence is TGTGCCAGCAGCACTAGCGGGGGGGGCACCGGGGAGCTGTTTTTT. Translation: CASSTSGGGTGELFF.

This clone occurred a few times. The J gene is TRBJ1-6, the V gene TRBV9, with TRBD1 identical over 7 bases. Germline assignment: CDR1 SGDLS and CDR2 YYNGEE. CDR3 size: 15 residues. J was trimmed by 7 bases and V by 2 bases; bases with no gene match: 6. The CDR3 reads CASSVDPGGNSPLHF. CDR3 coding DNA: TGTGCCAGCAGCGTGGACCCAGGGGGGAATTCACCCCTCCACTTT.

CDR3 protein: CASSPGTGNEKLFF. The CDR3, as DNA: TGTGCCAGCTCACCCGGGACAGGGAATGAAAAACTGTTTTTT. This rearrangement joins TRBV18 to TRBJ1-4; 9 nucleotides match TRBD1. CDR1 is KGHSH, CDR2 LQKENI, per germline. The length of the CDR3 is 14 residues. J was trimmed by 5 bases and V by 3 bases; bases with no gene match: 1.

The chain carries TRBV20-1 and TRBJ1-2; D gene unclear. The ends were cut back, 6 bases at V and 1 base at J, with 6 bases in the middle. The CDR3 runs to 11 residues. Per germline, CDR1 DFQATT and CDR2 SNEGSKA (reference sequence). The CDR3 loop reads CSAEGNYGYTF. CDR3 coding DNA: TGCAGTGCAGAGGGTAACTATGGCTACACCTTC.

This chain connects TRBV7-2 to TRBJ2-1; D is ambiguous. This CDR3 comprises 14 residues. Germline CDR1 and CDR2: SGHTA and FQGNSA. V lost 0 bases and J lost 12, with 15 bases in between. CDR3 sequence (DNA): TGTGCCAGCAGCTTAGCGGTGGCTAGATTATCGCAGTTCTTC. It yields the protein CASSLAVARLSQFF. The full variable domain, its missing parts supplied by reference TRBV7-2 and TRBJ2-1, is GAGVSQSPSNKVTEKGKDVELRCDPISGHTALYWYRQSLGQGLEFLIYFQGNSAPDKSGLPSDRFSAERTGGSVSTLTIQRTQQEDSAVYLCASSLAVARLSQFFGPGTRLTVL.

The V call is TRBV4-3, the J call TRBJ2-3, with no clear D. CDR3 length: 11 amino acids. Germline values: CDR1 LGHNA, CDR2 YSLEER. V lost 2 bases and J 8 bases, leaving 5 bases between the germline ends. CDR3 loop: CASSQTPTQYF. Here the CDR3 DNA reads TGCGCCAGCAGCCAAACCCCTACGCAGTATTTT.

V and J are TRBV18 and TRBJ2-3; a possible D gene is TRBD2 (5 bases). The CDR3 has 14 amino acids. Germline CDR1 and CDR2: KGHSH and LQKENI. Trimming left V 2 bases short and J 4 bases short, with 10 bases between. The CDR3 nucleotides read TGTGCCAGCTCACCAATCCTCGGGGCAGATACGCAGTATTTT. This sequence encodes CASSPILGADTQYF. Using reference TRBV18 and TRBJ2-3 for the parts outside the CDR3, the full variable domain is NAGVMQNPRHLVRRRGQEARLRCSPMKGHSHVYWYRQLPEEGLKFMVYLQKENIIDESGMPKERFSAEFPKEGPSILRIQQVVRGDSAAYFCASSPILGADTQYFGPGTRLTVL.